The 17 T cell receptor beta chains given below trace back to one sample, sequenced in a study of blood T cell repertoires in COVID-19. TCRdb's copy holds only in-frame clones and misses some; the assay was immunoSEQ multiplex PCR. The sample holds some 210,000 clones; more than 70% are singletons and the top ten take less than 3.5%. The sample was peripheral blood. The receptors come from a man between 50 and 59 years old with active or convalescent COVID-19.

The chain uses TRBV5-1 and TRBJ2-5; 8 nucleotides line up with TRBD1. CDR3 length: 16 amino acids. CDR1 and CDR2 (germline): SGHRS, YFSETQ. With V trimmed by 1 base and J by 4 bases, 9 bases remained unmatched. The CDR3: CASSLSPQGAGETQYF. In nucleotides, the CDR3 is TGCGCCAGCAGCTTGAGCCCTCAGGGGGCCGGAGAGACCCAGTACTTC.

The V and J genes are TRBV7-2 and TRBJ2-7; no clear D gene. From germline, CDR1 is SGHTA and CDR2 FQGNSA. Trimming stripped 3 bases from V and 0 bases from J, with 6 bases between. The CDR3 has 13 amino acids. CDR3 DNA: TGTGCCAGCAGCTTCCAGGACTCCTACGAGCAGTACTTC. This encodes CASSFQDSYEQYF.

This clone has just one count. The gene calls are TRBV5-4 and TRBJ2-5, with D unresolved. Germline loops: CDR1 SGHNT, CDR2 YYREEE (reference sequence). Trimming removed 1 base at V and 1 base at J, with 5 bases between. The CDR3 extends over 13 amino acids. The CDR3 region is CASSLLRQETQYF. The DNA of the CDR3 is TGTGCCAGCAGCTTGCTTCGCCAAGAGACCCAGTACTTC. The whole variable domain, filled in from reference TRBV5-4 and TRBJ2-5, reads ETGVTQSPTHLIKTRGQQVTLRCSSQSGHNTVSWYQQALGQGPQFIFQYYREEENGRGNFPPRFSGLQFPNYSSELNVNALELDDSALYLCASSLLRQETQYFGPGTRLLVL.

The chain recombines TRBV5-4 with TRBJ2-3; 8 nucleotides agree with TRBD1. The CDR3 is made up of 16 amino acids. V shed 2 bases and J 3 bases; nucleotides not matched to a gene: 8. Germline CDR1 and CDR2: SGHNT and YYREEE (reference sequence). In DNA form, the CDR3 reads TGTGCCAGCAGCTTCCCCTCAACAGGGGGGACAGATACGCAGTATTTT. Its protein is CASSFPSTGGTDTQYF.

The rearrangement joins TRBV6-5 to TRBJ1-1, with D uncertain. The CDR3 spans 11 residues. V lost 2 bases and J 11 bases, leaving 9 bases between the germline ends. CDR1 and CDR2 from the germline V gene are MNHEY and SVGAGI. This chain's CDR3 is CASSYGPWAFF. The DNA for the CDR3 is TGTGCCAGCAGTTACGGGCCCTGGGCTTTCTTT.

The chain employs TRBV13 and TRBJ1-2; tentative D call: TRBD1 (6 bases). The CDR3 runs to 17 residues. V was cut by 4 bases and J by 2 bases, with 20 bases left in between. CDR1 PRHDT and CDR2 FYEKMQ come from the germline V gene (reference sequence). The DNA for the CDR3 is TGTGCCAGCAGCTCATTACCGGGACATACGGTAAACTATGGCTACACCTTC. It translates to CASSSLPGHTVNYGYTF.

This clone was picked up a small number of times. The chain couples TRBV30 to TRBJ2-1, with D perhaps matching TRBD2 (5 bases). Trimming cost V 3 bases and J 5 bases, with 14 bases left between them. Germline lookup yields CDR1 GTSNPN and CDR2 SVGIG (reference sequence). The CDR3 is 14 amino acids. The CDR3 reads CAWSGGLGNNEQFF. The CDR3 DNA reads as TGTGCCTGGAGCGGAGGACTGGGGAACAATGAGCAGTTCTTC.

The rearrangement joins TRBV10-3 to TRBJ2-1; tentatively, D is TRBD2 (6 bases). The ends were cut back, 0 bases at V and 7 bases at J, with 7 bases in the middle. This CDR3 has 13 residues. Germline lookup yields CDR1 ENHRY and CDR2 SYGVKD. Here the CDR3 DNA reads TGTGCCATCAGTGAGTCGGCGGGGAATGAGCAGTTCTTC. Protein sequence: CAISESAGNEQFF.

The gene calls are TRBV7-3 and TRBJ2-2, with unresolved D. Between the trimmed V and J ends, which lost 5 bases and 7 bases, there was a span of 8 bases. The germline V gene has CDR1 SGHTA and CDR2 FQGTGA. This CDR3 is 12 amino acids long. As DNA, the CDR3 is TGTGCCAGCAGCCCTCTATACGGGGAGCTGTTTTTT. Its protein is CASSPLYGELFF.

The chain employs TRBV30 and TRBJ2-4, with no clear D. Germline CDR1 reads GTSNPN; CDR2 reads SVGIG (reference sequence). The ends were cut back, 5 bases at V and 0 bases at J, with 8 bases in the middle. This CDR3 contains 13 residues. The CDR3 coding sequence is TGTGCCTGGTTAAACTTAGCCAAAAACATTCAGTACTTC. Its translation is CAWLNLAKNIQYF.

This CDR3 is CASSSSGIEADTQYF. The CDR3 region has the DNA TGTGCCAGCAGTTCCAGCGGGATTGAGGCAGATACGCAGTATTTT. V is TRBV11-2 and J is TRBJ2-3, with TRBD2 identical over 7 bases. The CDR3 covers 15 residues. Germline CDR1 and CDR2: SGHAT and FQNNGV. The V segment lost 6 bases and the J segment 4 bases; nucleotides outside the gene matches: 10.

The gene calls are TRBV6-5 and TRBJ1-6; no reliable D call. Germline V gene data show CDR1 as MNHEY and CDR2 as SVGAGI. This CDR3 is built from 16 residues. V dropped 3 bases and J dropped 8 bases, with 17 bases sitting between them. DNA for the CDR3: TGTGCCAGCAGTTATAAAGCAAGCGGTGGGGATTCACCCCTCCACTTT. It translates to CASSYKASGGDSPLHF.

The rearrangement joins TRBV7-2 to TRBJ2-1, with 12 nucleotides matching TRBD2. The CDR3 consists of 16 residues. The trim removed 4 bases at V and 9 bases at J, leaving 10 bases unmatched. Germline CDR1 and CDR2: SGHTA and FQGNSA. The CDR3 bases are TGTGCCAGCAGCTCCCTAGCGGGGGGGCGGTCACGTGAGCAGTTCTTC. Translating it yields CASSSLAGGRSREQFF.

In its sample, this clone was seen a few times. The chain carries TRBV7-6 and TRBJ2-7, with D perhaps TRBD1 (9 bases). The CDR3 loop spans 16 amino acids. Deletions cut 5 bases from V and 2 bases from J, with 19 bases between. Per germline, CDR1 SGHVS and CDR2 FNYEAQ. The CDR3, as DNA: TGTGCCAGCAGCCCCAAGCGGGGGACAGGGACCTACGAGCAGTACTTC. Translated, it gives CASSPKRGTGTYEQYF.

This clone came up once. The rearrangement links TRBV15 to TRBJ2-1; D is perhaps TRBD2 (5 bases). Germline V gene data show CDR1 as LNHNV and CDR2 as YYDKDF (reference sequence). Trimming left V 6 bases short and J 7 bases short, with 19 bases between. This CDR3 has 15 residues. The CDR3 DNA reads as TGTGCCACCAGGGTCGCGGGCGCCCCCTTGAATGAGCAGTTCTTC. Translation: CATRVAGAPLNEQFF.

The rearrangement uses TRBV9 and TRBJ2-5, with 7 bases aligning to TRBD1. V gave up 3 bases and J gave up 5 bases; unmatched junction bases: 4. Germline V gene sequence: CDR1 SGDLS, CDR2 YYNGEE. This CDR3 region has 13 residues. The CDR3 bases are TGTGCCAGCAGCGCCGGACAGGAGGAGACCCAGTACTTC. Protein product: CASSAGQEETQYF.

The chain employs TRBV28 and TRBJ1-2, with D perhaps TRBD1 (5 bases). The CDR3 runs 13 residues. Germline values: CDR1 MDHEN, CDR2 SYDVKM. V lost 6 bases and J lost 4, with 12 bases in between. The CDR3 DNA reads as TGTGCCAGCAGCCTTGGGGGGGGCTATGGCTACACCTTC. Translation: CASSLGGGYGYTF.